This T cell receptor (beta chain) emerged from a study of T cell responses to AZD1222 COVID-19 vaccine. Study outcomes and limitations: The CD4 TCRs associated with vaccination extended across spike and predominated at 160-218 and 743-854. Only a handful of AZD1222 recipients tested seropositive at baseline. Reports say nearly half of spike-specific TCRs go after unmutated variant regions. Clonal diversity was possibly underestimated, and the donors were mostly white British, with more females.

Data came from immunoSEQ multiplex PCR; TCRdb stores just in-frame clones and leaves some out. This sample yields roughly 100,000 clones, of which 85% to 90% are seen a single time; about 4.8% belongs to the top ten. On this clone itself: The antigen is undetermined.

Germline values: CDR1 SGHTA, CDR2 FQGTGA. V dropped 1 base and J dropped 1; count of bases not matched to a gene: 14. This CDR3 is built from 20 residues. This sequence was found in an adult in good health. Sequenced material: peripheral blood, taken on day 0 of AZD1222 vaccination. This chain joins TRBV7-3 and TRBJ2-3; 10 bases fit TRBD2. As DNA, the CDR3 is TGTGCCAGCAGCTTAAGGTCTCCAGCGGGAGGGCCCGAGGGCACAGATACGCAGTATTTT. Translated, it gives CASSLRSPAGGPEGTDTQYF.